The 25 T cell receptor beta chains listed next were all sequenced from one sample in a study of CD8 T cells in ankylosing spondylitis. Broader study findings: Characteristic, it appeared, of ankylosing spondylitis blood was a TCR beta motif of about eight highly homologous variants.

TCRdb reprocessed the 5' RACE reads with MiXCR, giving one entry per CDR3 protein. This table holds about 800,000 distinct CDR3 sequences, 12% found once. These receptors have no known antigen. The material sequenced was blood, either unsorted or a sorted T cell fraction (not recorded which). All receptors derive from a male donor with ankylosing spondylitis.

This clonotype has ten or more counts. This chain connects TRBV5-4 to TRBJ1-4, with D possibly being TRBD1 (5 bases). Between the trimmed V and J ends, which lost 0 bases and 6 bases, there was a span of 12 bases. Germline CDR1 SGHNT, CDR2 YYREEE (reference sequence). The CDR3 loop spans 15 amino acids. The CDR3 region is CASSLVGQGDEKLFF. The CDR3 bases are TGTGCCAGCAGCTTGGTGGGCCAGGGCGATGAAAAACTGTTTTTT.

A few counts support this clonotype. The chain has TRBV20-1 and TRBJ1-1; perhaps TRBD1 as D (5 bases). The V gene lost 1 base and the J gene lost 4 bases, with 16 bases spanning the gap. This CDR3 has 15 amino acids. Looked up from germline, CDR1 is DFQATT and CDR2 is SNEGSKA (reference sequence). Written as DNA, the CDR3 is TGCAGTGCTAGAGTCTTGGGGACCCAGGGCACTGAAGCTTTCTTT. This gives the protein CSARVLGTQGTEAFF.

This clonotype has just a few counts. This rearrangement joins TRBV6-2 or TRBV6-3 to TRBJ2-7; D is undetermined. This CDR3 contains 13 residues. The V gene lost 7 bases and the J gene lost 0 bases, with 10 bases spanning the gap. From germline, CDR1 is MNHEY and CDR2 SVGEGT. The CDR3 DNA follows: TGTGCCAGCAAGATGGTCACCTCCTACGAGCAGTACTTC. It codes for CASKMVTSYEQYF.

This clonotype was detected only a few times. V and J are TRBV7-2 and TRBJ1-5; TRBD1 is a possible D gene (6 bases). This CDR3 contains 14 residues. CDR1 is SGHTA and CDR2 is FQGNSA in the germline V gene. V lost 5 bases and J 9 bases, leaving 17 bases between the germline ends. The CDR3 nucleotides read TGTGCCAGCAGCGACGGACAGCCCAGGCGGCCCCAGCATTTT. Translation gives CASSDGQPRRPQHF.

V usage is TRBV5-1 and J usage is TRBJ2-3; 10 nucleotides agree with TRBD1. V lost 0 bases and J lost 2; bases outside the gene matches: 6. Germline lookup yields CDR1 SGHRS and CDR2 YFSETQ. The CDR3 is 17 residues long. CDR3 DNA: TGCGCCAGCAGCTTGGGACAGGGGGCATTAGACACAGATACGCAGTATTTT. Encoded protein: CASSLGQGALDTDTQYF.

The chain joins TRBV28 to TRBJ2-7; the D gene is possibly TRBD1 (6 bases). CDR1 and CDR2 (germline): MDHEN, SYDVKM. The V end lost 8 bases, the J end lost 6 bases, and 26 bases lay between the germline ends. The CDR3 has 16 amino acids. The chain's CDR3 is CASRVRGRGISGEQYF. Here the CDR3 DNA reads TGTGCCAGCCGAGTACGGGGCAGGGGTATCTCGGGCGAGCAGTACTTC.

The table lists this clonotype with many counts. The rearrangement links TRBV20-1 to TRBJ2-5; D not certain. CDR3 length equals 10 residues. The V gene's germline CDR1 is DFQATT and CDR2 SNEGSKA (reference sequence). V lost 1 base, J lost 5 bases, and 2 bases lay in between. CDR3 nucleotide sequence: TGCAGTGCTAGAGTGGAGACCCAGTACTTC. Translating gives CSARVETQYF.

This chain connects TRBV20-1 to TRBJ2-7; 7 bases map to TRBD1. The germline CDR1 and CDR2 sequences are DFQATT and SNEGSKA (reference sequence). J gave up 7 bases and V 1 base, and 7 bases lay outside the gene matches. The CDR3 sequence is 13 residues long. This chain's CDR3 is CSARGTGVGEQYF. CDR3 DNA: TGCAGTGCTAGAGGAACAGGGGTTGGGGAGCAGTACTTC.

This clonotype was counted a few times. V gene TRBV9 combines with J gene TRBJ2-1; D is unclear. The CDR3 has 14 residues. The V gene lost 0 bases and the J gene lost 4 bases, with 8 bases spanning the gap. The germline V gene encodes CDR1 SGDLS and CDR2 YYNGEE. In DNA form, the CDR3 reads TGTGCCAGCAGCGTAGTGGGGTTTTACAATGAGCAGTTCTTC. Amino acid sequence: CASSVVGFYNEQFF.

In its sample, this clonotype was seen a few times. The rearrangement links TRBV15 to TRBJ1-5, with D hard to call. Trimming left V 0 bases short and J 4 bases short, with 4 bases between. There are 13 residues in the CDR3. CDR1 and CDR2 (germline): LNHNV, YYDKDF (reference sequence). The CDR3 protein is CATSREFNQPQHF. As DNA, the CDR3 is TGTGCCACCAGCAGAGAATTTAATCAGCCCCAGCATTTT.

The chain couples TRBV11-2 to TRBJ2-7; D is unclear. Trimming shortened V by 3 bases and J by 0 bases, and 12 bases separated the two germline ends. Germline V gene lookup returns CDR1 SGHAT and CDR2 FQNNGV. This CDR3 is built from 15 residues. In DNA form, the CDR3 reads TGTGCCAGCAGCTTTGAGCCGCTGAGCTCCTACGAGCAGTACTTC. Its translation: CASSFEPLSSYEQYF.

The CDR3 loop reads CASSSTGEGEKLFF. The CDR3 bases are TGCGCCAGCAGCTCTACAGGGGAGGGTGAAAAACTGTTTTTT. The gene calls are TRBV4-3 and TRBJ1-4, with 7 bases lining up with TRBD1. The germline CDR1 and CDR2 sequences are LGHNA and YSLEER. V was pared by 5 bases and J by 7 bases, with 7 bases of the junction left unmatched. CDR3 length: 14 residues.

The J gene is TRBJ1-3, the V gene TRBV4-2; D unresolved. This CDR3 region has 13 residues. Trimming took 4 bases from V and 8 from J, leaving 12 bases between them. CDR1 LGHNA and CDR2 YNFKEQ come from the germline V gene. In DNA, the CDR3 is TGTGCCAGCAGCCTCGGCGGGATAGACACCATATATTTT. Translated, it gives CASSLGGIDTIYF.

The J gene is TRBJ2-4, the V gene TRBV3-1; D might be TRBD1 (6 bases). This CDR3 has 14 amino acids. Germline V gene sequence: CDR1 LGHDT, CDR2 YNNKEL (reference sequence). Trimming removed 4 bases from V and 7 bases from J, with 14 bases in between. CDR3 DNA: TGTGCCAGCAGCCGGGACATAAATTCGAACATTCAGTACTTC. Protein product: CASSRDINSNIQYF.

The CDR3 is CASSQVGDHRKQYF. As DNA, the CDR3 is TGCGCCAGCAGCCAAGTAGGGGACCATCGAAAGCAGTATTTT. The rearrangement joins TRBV4-1 to TRBJ2-3; D tentatively reads TRBD1 or TRBD2 (5 bases each). Germline V gene data show CDR1 as MGHRA and CDR2 as YSYEKL. The ends were cut back, 1 base at V and 11 bases at J, with 16 bases in the middle. This CDR3 comprises 14 residues.

This clonotype has more than one count but fewer than ten. The chain carries TRBV7-2 and TRBJ2-3, with TRBD1 identical over 8 bases. The CDR3 is made up of 15 amino acids. V trimming: 0 bases; J trimming: 7 bases; junction bases outside the gene matches: 6. Germline lookup yields CDR1 SGHTA and CDR2 FQGNSA. The CDR3 spells CASSLARGRAYTQYF. The CDR3, as DNA: TGTGCCAGCAGCTTAGCCAGGGGGCGAGCGTATACGCAGTATTTT.

This clonotype was detected ten times or more. The chain has TRBV20-1 and TRBJ1-4; D perhaps matches TRBD1 (6 bases). This CDR3 has 16 residues. The germline gives CDR1 DFQATT, CDR2 SNEGSKA (reference sequence). The V end lost 2 bases, the J end lost 5 bases, and 18 bases lay between the germline ends. The CDR3 reads CSARREQGGVNEKLFF. CDR3 DNA sequence: TGCAGTGCTAGAAGGGAACAGGGTGGCGTAAATGAAAAACTGTTTTTT.

The rearrangement links TRBV6-2 or TRBV6-3 to TRBJ2-7, with TRBD2 as a possible D gene (6 bases). The CDR3 sequence is 12 residues long. V dropped 6 bases and J dropped 6 bases, with 12 bases sitting between them. CDR1 and CDR2 (germline): MNHEY, SVGEGT. Written as DNA, the CDR3 is TGTGCCAGCAGAGAGACTAGAAGCGAGCAGTACTTC. As protein: CASRETRSEQYF.

The sample holds many counts of this clonotype. The chain carries TRBV12-3 or TRBV12-4 and TRBJ2-7; D might be TRBD2 (5 bases). The length of the CDR3 is 13 residues. V lost 3 bases, J lost 4 bases, and 10 bases lay in between. CDR3 sequence: CASSFALEYEQYF. CDR3 bases: TGTGCCAGCAGTTTCGCACTAGAGTACGAGCAGTACTTC.

This clonotype was observed at least ten times. The chain has TRBV29-1 and TRBJ1-1; TRBD1 is a possible D gene (5 bases). The CDR3 is made up of 14 amino acids. Germline CDR1 reads SQVTM; CDR2 reads ANQGSEA. V lost 6 bases, J lost 3 bases, and 17 bases lay in between. This chain's CDR3 is CSVGGWGSYTEAFF. The DNA of the CDR3 is TGCAGCGTCGGTGGGTGGGGGTCCTACACTGAAGCTTTCTTT.

V gene TRBV7-2 combines with J gene TRBJ2-3, with a weak D call TRBD2 (6 bases). V lost 2 bases to trimming and J lost 0 bases, with 12 bases between them. CDR3 length: 16 residues. Germline CDR1 SGHTA, CDR2 FQGNSA. The CDR3 is CASSLRAGTSTDTQYF. CDR3 DNA sequence: TGTGCCAGCAGCTTAAGGGCCGGGACTAGCACAGATACGCAGTATTTT.

This clonotype was recorded a few times. This chain joins TRBV5-1 and TRBJ2-7; 9 nucleotides match TRBD2. CDR1 is SGHRS and CDR2 is YFSETQ in the germline V gene. The CDR3 totals 15 residues. With V trimmed by 4 bases and J by 6 bases, 11 bases remained unmatched. The DNA for the CDR3 is TGCGCCAGCAGCCGGACCCAGGGACTAGCAGGCGAGCAGTACTTC. The encoded protein is CASSRTQGLAGEQYF.

The sample holds a few counts of this clonotype. This chain connects TRBV20-1 to TRBJ2-4; perhaps TRBD2 as D (7 bases). Germline lookup yields CDR1 DFQATT and CDR2 SNEGSKA (reference sequence). V dropped 1 base and J dropped 1 base, with 11 bases sitting between them. The CDR3 has 15 residues. CDR3 nucleotides: TGCAGTGCTAGAGTGGAGGGGGGGGCCAAAAACATTCAGTACTTC. Translation: CSARVEGGAKNIQYF.

This clonotype showed up just a few times. This chain links TRBV5-1 with TRBJ1-4; D is undetermined. The V end lost 0 bases, the J end lost 4 bases, and 7 bases lay between the germline ends. Germline values: CDR1 SGHRS, CDR2 YFSETQ. The CDR3 sequence is 14 residues long. For the CDR3, the DNA is TGCGCCAGCAGCTTGGGCGGGAATAATGAAAAACTGTTTTTT. The encoded protein is CASSLGGNNEKLFF.

This clonotype was seen only a few times. J is TRBJ1-1 and V is TRBV20-1; TRBD1 is a possible D gene (5 bases). Germline V gene data show CDR1 as DFQATT and CDR2 as SNEGSKA (reference sequence). Trimming took 4 bases from V and 10 from J, leaving 19 bases between them. The CDR3 length is 13 residues. CDR3 nucleotide sequence: TGCAGTGCTATAGACGACAGTGTGGCTGGAGCTTTCTTT. This translates into CSAIDDSVAGAFF.